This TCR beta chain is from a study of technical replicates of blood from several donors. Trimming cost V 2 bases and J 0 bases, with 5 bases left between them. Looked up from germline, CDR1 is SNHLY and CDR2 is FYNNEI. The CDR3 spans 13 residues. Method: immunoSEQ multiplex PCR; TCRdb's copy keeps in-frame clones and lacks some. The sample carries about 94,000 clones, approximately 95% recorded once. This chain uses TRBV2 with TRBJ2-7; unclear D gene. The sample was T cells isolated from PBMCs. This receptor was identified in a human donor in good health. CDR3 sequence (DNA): TGTGCCAGCAGTGAACAGGCCTCCTACGAGCAGTACTTC. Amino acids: CASSEQASYEQYF. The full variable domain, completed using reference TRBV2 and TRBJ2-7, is EPEVTQTPSHQVTQMGQEVILRCVPISNHLYFYWYRQILGQKVEFLVSFYNNEISEKSEIFDDQFSVERPDGSNFTLKIRSTKLEDSAMYFCASSEQASYEQYFGPGTRLTVT.